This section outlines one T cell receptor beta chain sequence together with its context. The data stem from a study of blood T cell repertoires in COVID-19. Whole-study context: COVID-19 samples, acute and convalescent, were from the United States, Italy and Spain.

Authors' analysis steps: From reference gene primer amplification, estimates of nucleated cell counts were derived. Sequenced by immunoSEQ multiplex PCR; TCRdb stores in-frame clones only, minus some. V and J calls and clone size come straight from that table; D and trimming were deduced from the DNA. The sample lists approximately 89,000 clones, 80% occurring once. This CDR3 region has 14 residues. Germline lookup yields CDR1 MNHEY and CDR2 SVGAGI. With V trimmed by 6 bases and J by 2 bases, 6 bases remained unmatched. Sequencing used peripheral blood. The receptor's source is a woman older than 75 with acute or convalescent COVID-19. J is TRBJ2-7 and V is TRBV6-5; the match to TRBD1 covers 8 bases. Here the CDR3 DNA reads TGTGCCAGCAGGGGAATGACAGGGGCCTACGAGCAGTACTTC. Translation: CASRGMTGAYEQYF.